The 27 T cell receptor beta chains in this list originate from one sample, sequenced in a study of cytomegalovirus exposure and HLA in healthy donors. The PCR ran on 60 Vbeta and 13 Jbeta primers. Measured with immunoSEQ multiplex PCR; TCRdb has only the in-frame clones, and not every one. Found here are fewer than 250,000 clones; the top ten clones hold roughly 0.98%. Sequencing was performed on PBMCs. These receptors all stem from a woman aged 30 to 39 in good health and CMV-seropositive.

CDR3 sequence reads: CASNSIRSRGYTF. The CDR3 DNA is TGTGCCAGCAATAGTATTCGATCCCGGGGCTACACCTTC. The chain is built from TRBV11-2 and TRBJ1-2; D is uncertain. V dropped 7 bases and J dropped 8 bases, with 17 bases sitting between them. Germline CDR1 SGHAT, CDR2 FQNNGV. The CDR3 contains 13 residues.

Written as DNA, the CDR3 is TGTGCCAGCAGCTCCAGCGGGAGGGCCCACGAGCAGTACTTC. This translates into CASSSSGRAHEQYF. The chain recombines TRBV7-2 with TRBJ2-7; 10 bases are a match to TRBD2. CDR3 size: 14 residues. Looked up from germline, CDR1 is SGHTA and CDR2 is FQGNSA. The V and J ends lost 4 bases and 5 bases, in that order; junction bases with no gene match: 5.

The rearrangement uses TRBV2 and TRBJ2-5; D perhaps matches TRBD1 (6 bases). This CDR3 is built from 13 residues. Germline-derived CDR1 and CDR2 are SNHLY and FYNNEI. Trimming pared 1 base from V and 4 bases from J, leaving 7 bases between. The CDR3 is CASSEGGRETQYF. The CDR3, as DNA: TGTGCCAGCAGTGAAGGGGGGCGAGAGACCCAGTACTTC.

The gene calls are TRBV11-3 and TRBJ2-1; 15 bases match TRBD2. The CDR3 runs to 16 residues. After removal of 5 bases from V and 10 bases from J, the junction contained 9 bases not matched to a gene. Per germline, CDR1 SGHNT and CDR2 YENEEA. As DNA, the CDR3 is TGTGCCAGCAGCCACCGGACTAGCGGGGGGGCCGGCGAGCAGTTCTTC. As protein: CASSHRTSGGAGEQFF. Complete variable domain (other parts from reference TRBV11-3 and TRBJ2-1): EAGVVQSPRYKIIEKKQPVAFWCNPISGHNTLYWYLQNLGQGPELLIRYENEEAVDDSQLPKDRFSAERLKGVDSTLKIQPAELGDSAVYLCASSHRTSGGAGEQFFGPGTRLTVL.

The chain uses TRBV9 and TRBJ2-3, with 15 bases fitting TRBD2. Trimming took 3 bases from V and 5 from J; bases not matched to a gene: 7. The CDR3 extends over 17 amino acids. Germline-derived CDR1 and CDR2 are SGDLS and YYNGEE. Here the CDR3 reads CASSAGLAGGPIDTQYF. The CDR3 DNA reads TGTGCCAGCAGCGCAGGACTAGCGGGGGGGCCAATAGATACGCAGTATTTT.

The chain carries TRBV6-1 and TRBJ1-2, with TRBD1 matching over 7 bases. Germline V CDR1 and CDR2: MNHNS, SASEGT. V lost 4 bases, J lost 4 bases, and 6 bases stayed unmatched. This CDR3 region has 14 residues. CDR3 nucleotides: TGTGCCAGCAGTGCCGACAGGGCGAGCTATGGCTACACCTTC. Translation gives CASSADRASYGYTF.

J is TRBJ1-4 and V is TRBV10-3; D is possibly TRBD1 (6 bases). CDR3 length: 15 amino acids. The germline V gene encodes CDR1 ENHRY and CDR2 SYGVKD. Trimming took off 0 bases at V and 7 bases at J, with 12 bases between the two ends. DNA of the CDR3: TGTGCCATCAGTGAGTCGGTTACAGGGTTTGAAAAACTGTTTTTT. Its protein is CAISESVTGFEKLFF.

V is TRBV7-8 and J is TRBJ1-5; TRBD1 might be the D (5 bases). CDR1 is SGHVS, CDR2 FQNEAQ, per germline. V lost 5 bases to trimming and J lost 2 bases, with 10 bases between them. This CDR3 comprises 14 residues. The CDR3 DNA reads TGTGCCAGCAGCAACAGACAGCGCAATCAGCCCCAGCATTTT. Its translation is CASSNRQRNQPQHF. Variable domain in full (rest from reference TRBV7-8 and TRBJ1-5): GAGVSQSPRYKVAKRGQDVALRCDPISGHVSLFWYQQALGQGPEFLTYFQNEAQLDKSGLPSDRFFAERPEGSVSTLKIQRTQQEDSAVYLCASSNRQRNQPQHFGDGTRLSIL.

The genes are TRBV6-1 and TRBJ1-6, with D maybe TRBD1 (5 bases). The length of the CDR3 is 18 residues. The germline V gene encodes CDR1 MNHNS and CDR2 SASEGT. V lost 3 bases and J lost 0, with 15 bases in between. CDR3 coding DNA: TGTGCCAGCAGTGACAGGGCCACCCCCAGCTCCTATAATTCACCCCTCCACTTT. It encodes CASSDRATPSSYNSPLHF.

The genes are TRBV5-8 and TRBJ1-4; no clear D. V was trimmed by 2 bases and J by 0 bases, leaving 11 bases between them. CDR3 length: 16 residues. The germline CDR1 and CDR2 sequences are SGHTS and YDEGEE. The CDR3 is CASSFQIYATNEKLFF. The CDR3 bases are TGTGCCAGCAGCTTTCAGATATATGCAACTAATGAAAAACTGTTTTTT.

V is TRBV10-1 and J is TRBJ2-3; D possibly corresponds to TRBD2 (5 bases). There are 18 residues in the CDR3. V lost 0 bases and J 1 base, leaving 17 bases between the germline ends. Germline CDR1 WNHNN, CDR2 SYGVQD (reference sequence). Written as DNA, the CDR3 is TGCGCCAGCAGTGAGTCGACACAAACGGGATTACGCACAGATACGCAGTATTTT. As protein: CASSESTQTGLRTDTQYF.

The chain employs TRBV14 and TRBJ1-3; D ambiguous. The V end was cut by 1 base, the J end by 0 bases, with 10 bases between. This CDR3 is 16 amino acids long. Germline-derived CDR1 and CDR2 are SGHDN and FVKESK. Here the CDR3 reads CASSQVWSASGNTIYF. The DNA for the CDR3 is TGTGCCAGCAGCCAAGTTTGGAGCGCCTCTGGAAACACCATATATTTT.

J is TRBJ2-5 and V is TRBV5-4; D may be TRBD1 (5 bases). CDR1 is SGHNT, CDR2 YYREEE, per germline (reference sequence). This CDR3 comprises 13 residues. V was pared by 2 bases and J by 3 bases, with 8 bases between. The DNA of the CDR3 is TGTGCCAGCAGCTTCAGGGATAAAGAGACCCAGTACTTC. Amino acid sequence: CASSFRDKETQYF.

The J gene is TRBJ2-7, the V gene TRBV4-3, with 8 bases aligning to TRBD1. The CDR3 covers 15 residues. V gave up 3 bases and J gave up 1 base; unmatched junction bases: 5. The germline V gene has CDR1 LGHNA and CDR2 YSLEER. The CDR3 is CASSQDRAGSYEQYF. The CDR3, as DNA: TGCGCCAGCAGCCAGGACAGGGCGGGTTCCTACGAGCAGTACTTC.

The chain is built from TRBV27 and TRBJ2-7; D may be TRBD1 (6 bases). Trimming took 5 bases from V and 6 from J, leaving 14 bases between them. The V gene's germline CDR1 is MNHEY and CDR2 SMNVEV (reference sequence). This CDR3 spans 13 amino acids. The CDR3 loop is CASSPWLGAEQYF. The CDR3 DNA sequence: TGTGCCAGCAGTCCTTGGCTGGGGGCCGAGCAGTACTTC.

The chain uses TRBV18 and TRBJ1-1; TRBD1 matches 9 bases. With V trimmed by 3 bases and J by 2 bases, 7 bases remained unmatched. The CDR3 has 16 amino acids. Germline V CDR1 and CDR2: KGHSH, LQKENI. CDR3 nucleotides: TGTGCCAGCTCACCGGACAGGGGCCGGCTTAACACTGAAGCTTTCTTT. It codes for CASSPDRGRLNTEAFF.

This chain links TRBV4-3 with TRBJ2-5; TRBD2 agrees at 7 bases. The germline V gene encodes CDR1 LGHNA and CDR2 YSLEER. CDR3 length equals 15 residues. The V and J ends lost 0 bases and 4 bases, in that order; junction bases with no gene match: 5. DNA of the CDR3: TGCGCCAGCAGCCAAGATATAACGGGAGGAGAGACCCAGTACTTC. Its protein product is CASSQDITGGETQYF.

The chain employs TRBV12-5 and TRBJ2-1, with a weak D call TRBD2 (5 bases). Trimming took off 3 bases at V and 5 bases at J, with 17 bases between the two ends. The CDR3 contains 16 residues. CDR1 LGHNT and CDR2 FRNRAP come from the germline V gene. DNA of the CDR3: TGTGCTAGTGGTTTCTCGACTACCTCGAGAGACAATGAGCAGTTCTTC. It specifies CASGFSTTSRDNEQFF. The entire variable domain, with the rest obtained from reference TRBV12-5 and TRBJ2-1, is as follows: DARVTQTPRHKVTEMGQEVTMRCQPILGHNTVFWYRQTMMQGLELLAYFRNRAPLDDSGMPKDRFSAEMPDATLATLKIQPSEPRDSAVYFCASGFSTTSRDNEQFFGPGTRLTVL.

The chain combines TRBV28 with TRBJ2-5; maybe TRBD1 (7 bases). This CDR3 spans 16 amino acids. Between the trimmed V and J ends, which lost 2 bases and 4 bases, there was a span of 17 bases. The germline V gene encodes CDR1 MDHEN and CDR2 SYDVKM. The CDR3 DNA reads TGTGCCAGCAGTTTAGGTAGCAGGGGGGCCGGAGAGACCCAGTACTTC. Protein sequence: CASSLGSRGAGETQYF.

The chain uses TRBV5-4 and TRBJ1-2, with D possibly matching TRBD1 (5 bases). CDR1 and CDR2 from the germline V gene are SGHNT and YYREEE (reference sequence). The CDR3 is 19 amino acids. V dropped 0 bases and J dropped 0 bases, with 21 bases sitting between them. The CDR3 bases are TGTGCCAGCAGCTTGGCGACTCTGGACGGGAGGGGTGCTAACTATGGCTACACCTTC. Translation: CASSLATLDGRGANYGYTF.

V gene TRBV30 combines with J gene TRBJ1-2; tentatively, D is TRBD1 (6 bases). Germline V CDR1 and CDR2: GTSNPN, SVGIG (reference sequence). The germline V and J ends were trimmed by 0 bases and 4 bases, with 30 bases remaining between them. There are 20 residues in the CDR3. CDR3 DNA sequence: TGTGCCTGGAGTGTGGGGGGGCGGAGAGCACATCCTAAGGCCCTCTATGGCTACACCTTC. Encoded protein: CAWSVGGRRAHPKALYGYTF.

V usage is TRBV9 and J usage is TRBJ1-2; TRBD1 is a possible D gene (6 bases). Between the trimmed V and J ends, which lost 4 bases and 4 bases, there was a span of 14 bases. Germline lookup yields CDR1 SGDLS and CDR2 YYNGEE. The CDR3 consists of 14 residues. The CDR3 reads CASSSNRVTYGYTF. CDR3 DNA sequence: TGTGCCAGCAGCTCCAACAGGGTAACCTATGGCTACACCTTC.

The chain combines TRBV30 with TRBJ2-7; a possible D gene is TRBD2 (6 bases). This CDR3 has 13 amino acids. The V gene's germline CDR1 is GTSNPN and CDR2 SVGIG (reference sequence). Trimming shortened V by 2 bases and J by 3 bases, and 11 bases separated the two germline ends. CDR3 region: CAWSPRRGYEQYF. The CDR3 coding sequence is TGTGCCTGGAGTCCACGGAGGGGCTACGAGCAGTACTTC.

This rearrangement joins TRBV6-6 to TRBJ1-5, with D tentatively TRBD1 (5 bases). V lost 3 bases and J lost 7, with 7 bases in between. Germline loops: CDR1 MNHNY, CDR2 SVGAGI (reference sequence). The CDR3 runs 12 residues. DNA for the CDR3: TGTGCCAGCAGTTATACAGGACAGCCCCAGCATTTT. It codes for CASSYTGQPQHF.

The rearrangement joins TRBV4-3 to TRBJ2-1; TRBD2 matches 7 bases. This CDR3 spans 16 amino acids. Germline trimming cut 0 bases from V and 13 bases from J; bases unmatched to any gene: 15. Germline V gene data show CDR1 as LGHNA and CDR2 as YSLEER. The CDR3 DNA is TGCGCCAGCAGCCAAGATACGGCAGGGACTATACCCCTACAGTTCTTC. Its protein is CASSQDTAGTIPLQFF.

The rearrangement joins TRBV28 to TRBJ1-2; a weak D match, TRBD1 (5 bases). Germline assignment: CDR1 MDHEN and CDR2 SYDVKM. Trimming took off 8 bases at V and 0 bases at J, with 10 bases between the two ends. CDR3 length: 13 residues. CDR3 loop: CASRGVPNYGYTF. The CDR3 DNA reads as TGTGCCAGCCGGGGGGTTCCTAACTATGGCTACACCTTC.

The chain couples TRBV19 to TRBJ2-7; TRBD1 matches 10 bases. V trimming: 5 bases; J trimming: 6 bases; junction bases outside the gene matches: 13. The CDR3 sequence is 16 residues long. From germline, CDR1 is LNHDA and CDR2 SQIVND (reference sequence). As DNA, the CDR3 is TGTGCCAGTAGTCCGATCCCGGGACAGGGGACTGGCGAGCAGTACTTC. It codes for CASSPIPGQGTGEQYF.